The clone carrying this TCR beta chain showed up many times. Its antigen is not identified. Time point given: persistent/refractory GD, antithyroid drugs over 5 years with positive TRAb. RNA from PBMCs was the source of the TCR library. Arm-PCR of CDR3 regions and iRepertoire HTBI primers were the basis on which TCR beta libraries were built. TCRdb re-called the multiplex PCR reads through MiXCR, storing one row per CDR3 protein. The data hold 350,000 to 500,000 distinct CDR3 sequences, with about 21% observed a single time. Trimming took 5 bases from V and 2 from J, leaving 18 bases between them. Germline V lookup: CDR1 SNHLY, CDR2 FYNNEI. This CDR3 is 16 amino acids long. This sample is part of a study of regulatory T cells in long-lasting Graves disease. Study-wide background: In persistent Graves' disease, antithyroid drugs had been taken for over 5 years and TSH receptor antibodies stayed positive.

Overall study results and limits: Favoring TRBV28, TRBJ1-2 and TRBJ2-5 was a feature seen in persistent disease.

Sequenced material: peripheral blood mononuclear cells (PBMCs), taken when the disease was refractory, from a patient treated with antithyroid drugs. This sequence was found in a female donor with Graves disease. The chain recombines TRBV2 with TRBJ2-5; weak D call: TRBD1 (6 bases). The CDR3 reads CASSSSTGPIQETQYF. The CDR3, as DNA: TGTGCCAGCAGTTCGTCGACAGGACCTATTCAAGAGACCCAGTACTTC. The full variable domain, rest sourced from reference TRBV2 and TRBJ2-5, is EPEVTQTPSHQVTQMGQEVILRCVPISNHLYFYWYRQILGQKVEFLVSFYNNEISEKSEIFDDQFSVERPDGSNFTLKIRSTKLEDSAMYFCASSSSTGPIQETQYFGPGTRLLVL.